The 24 T cell receptor beta chains below come from one sample, sequenced in a study of blood T cell repertoires in COVID-19. The repertoire was sequenced with immunoSEQ multiplex PCR; TCRdb's copy has only in-frame clones and lacks some. The sample lists 350,000 to 450,000 clones, 70% to 90% seen once, with 2.5% to 3.5% in the top ten. The specimen sequenced was peripheral blood. These receptors were collected from a human donor in a cohort sampled during active COVID-19.

The chain couples TRBV28 to TRBJ1-2; no clear D gene. Germline lookup yields CDR1 MDHEN and CDR2 SYDVKM. The V and J ends lost 2 bases and 7 bases respectively, with 17 bases between them. The CDR3 runs 15 residues. CDR3 sequence reads: CASSLLGSSPSGYTF. The CDR3 DNA sequence: TGTGCCAGCAGTTTACTGGGCTCTTCACCCAGTGGCTACACCTTC.

This clone was seen just once. The genes are TRBV3-1 (or the pseudogene TRBV3-2) and TRBJ2-1; weak D call: TRBD2 (6 bases). V was cut by 0 bases and J by 8 bases, with 11 bases left in between. Per the germline V gene, CDR1 is LGHDT and CDR2 is YNNKEL (reference sequence). The CDR3 has 14 amino acids. This CDR3 is CASSQDPGGDEQFF. The CDR3 bases are TGTGCCAGCAGCCAAGATCCCGGAGGGGATGAGCAGTTCTTC.

The V call is TRBV29-1, the J call TRBJ1-2, with D unclear. The germline V gene has CDR1 SQVTM and CDR2 ANQGSEA. The CDR3 loop spans 11 amino acids. Trimming stripped 4 bases from V and 8 bases from J, with 11 bases between. The CDR3 DNA reads TGCAGCGTTGCCCCAGAGGAAGGCTACACCTTC. Its protein product is CSVAPEEGYTF.

Concerning this clone: Other DNA sequences from this sample encode an identical CDR3 as well. The chain employs TRBV9 and TRBJ2-3; D remains ambiguous. Germline CDR1 reads SGDLS; CDR2 reads YYNGEE. V was cut by 4 bases and J by 0 bases, with 9 bases left in between. This CDR3 contains 14 residues. CDR3 in amino acids: CASSPLSSTDTQYF. CDR3 sequence (DNA): TGTGCCAGCAGCCCCCTCTCCAGCACAGATACGCAGTATTTT.

The chain is built from TRBV19 and TRBJ1-2; 8 positions agree with TRBD1. Germline V gene sequence: CDR1 LNHDA, CDR2 SQIVND (reference sequence). CDR3 size: 12 residues. Losses at the gene ends were 3 bases for V and 7 bases for J; bases not matched to a gene: 1. The CDR3 sequence is CASSIQGAGYTF. DNA of the CDR3: TGTGCCAGTAGTATCCAGGGGGCTGGCTACACCTTC.

The chain couples TRBV5-6 to TRBJ1-5; 7 nucleotides match TRBD1. Trimming removed 8 bases from V and 2 bases from J; junction bases left unmatched: 10. CDR3 size: 15 residues. Germline CDR1 and CDR2: SGHDT and YYEEEE. CDR3 nucleotide sequence: TGTGCCAGAGAGACAGGGACGTATGGCAATCAGCCCCAGCATTTT. Translating it yields CARETGTYGNQPQHF. The variable domain in full, completed from reference TRBV5-6 and TRBJ1-5, reads DAGVTQSPTHLIKTRGQQVTLRCSPKSGHDTVSWYQQALGQGPQFIFQYYEEEERQRGNFPDRFSGHQFPNYSSELNVNALLLGDSALYLCARETGTYGNQPQHFGDGTRLSIL.

The chain carries TRBV5-1 and TRBJ2-1; no clear D gene. The V end lost 6 bases, the J end lost 0 bases, and 4 bases lay between the germline ends. Germline CDR1 reads SGHRS; CDR2 reads YFSETQ. This CDR3 contains 12 residues. This chain's CDR3 is CASTGSYNEQFF. CDR3 coding DNA: TGCGCCAGCACGGGCTCCTACAATGAGCAGTTCTTC.

This chain links TRBV29-1 with TRBJ2-1; the match to TRBD2 covers 9 bases. The V segment lost 6 bases and the J segment 5 bases; nucleotides outside the gene matches: 11. The CDR3 extends over 15 amino acids. CDR1 is SQVTM, CDR2 ANQGSEA, per germline. The CDR3 DNA reads TGCAGCGTCTACCCGCGACTAGCGGTTAACAATGAGCAGTTCTTC. Translating it yields CSVYPRLAVNNEQFF.

This chain links TRBV19 with TRBJ2-7; 9 bases agree with TRBD2. CDR1 and CDR2 from the germline V gene are LNHDA and SQIVND (reference sequence). The CDR3 is 15 residues long. Trimming cost V 5 bases and J 1 base; bases outside gene matches: 6. The CDR3 here is CASSPSAGGSYEQYF. CDR3 in DNA: TGTGCCAGTAGTCCCTCGGCGGGAGGGTCCTACGAGCAGTACTTC.

The chain has TRBV13 and TRBJ2-7; 9 bases line up with TRBD2. V lost 8 bases and J lost 9; bases outside the gene matches: 14. CDR3 length equals 14 residues. From germline, CDR1 is PRHDT and CDR2 FYEKMQ (reference sequence). CDR3 coding DNA: TGTGCCAGCCGTCGCGGGGGGGGCCCCCTCGGGCAGTACTTC. Translated: CASRRGGGPLGQYF. Combining the CDR3 with reference TRBV13 and TRBJ2-7 gives the whole variable domain AAGVIQSPRHLIKEKRETATLKCYPIPRHDTVYWYQQGPGQDPQFLISFYEKMQSDKGSIPDRFSAQQFSDYHSELNMSSLELGDSALYFCASRRGGGPLGQYFGPGTRLTVT.

The rearrangement links TRBV6-2 or TRBV6-3 to TRBJ2-1, with D unresolved. The CDR3 has 13 amino acids. V was shortened by 4 bases and J by 6 bases, with 10 bases between the two germline ends. Germline-derived CDR1 and CDR2 are MNHEY and SVGEGT. The CDR3 loop is CASSWLDGNEQFF. The CDR3 nucleotides read TGTGCCAGCAGTTGGCTAGATGGCAATGAGCAGTTCTTC.

The rearrangement uses TRBV27 and TRBJ1-6; 9 nucleotides agree with TRBD1. Germline assignment: CDR1 MNHEY and CDR2 SMNVEV (reference sequence). V lost 6 bases, J lost 10 bases, and 10 bases stayed unmatched. The CDR3 is 15 amino acids. The CDR3: CASRAGGQGISPLHF. As DNA, the CDR3 is TGTGCCAGCAGGGCCGGGGGACAGGGAATATCACCCCTCCACTTT.

The rearrangement uses TRBV3-1 (or the pseudogene TRBV3-2) and TRBJ2-5; D not certain. This CDR3 contains 13 residues. CDR1 and CDR2 (germline): LGHDT, YNNKEL (reference sequence). V dropped 8 bases and J dropped 1 base, with 11 bases sitting between them. CDR3 DNA sequence: TGTGCCAGCCAGCTGACTTCCCAAGAGACCCAGTACTTC. This encodes CASQLTSQETQYF.

V is TRBV19 and J is TRBJ1-1; no clear D. The CDR3 loop spans 15 amino acids. Germline V CDR1 and CDR2: LNHDA, SQIVND (reference sequence). The ends were cut back, 6 bases at V and 0 bases at J, with 14 bases in the middle. The CDR3 region has the DNA TGTGCCAGTAGCAGACACAGCAAGATGAACACTGAAGCTTTCTTT. Its translation is CASSRHSKMNTEAFF.

The chain has TRBV3-1 (or the pseudogene TRBV3-2) and TRBJ2-7, with D possibly being TRBD1 (5 bases). The CDR3 contains 15 residues. Deletions cut 1 base from V and 4 bases from J, with 14 bases between. CDR1 is LGHDT, CDR2 YNNKEL, per germline (reference sequence). This CDR3 reads CASSQGVDTRYEQYF. CDR3 DNA: TGTGCCAGCAGCCAAGGGGTGGACACCCGTTACGAGCAGTACTTC.

The table lists this clone with a few counts. The rearrangement uses TRBV2 and TRBJ2-3, with 12 nucleotides matching TRBD2. Germline-derived CDR1 and CDR2 are SNHLY and FYNNEI. With V trimmed by 4 bases and J by 4 bases, 3 bases remained unmatched. This CDR3 has 15 residues. CDR3 sequence (DNA): TGTGCCAGCAGTGGACTAGCGGGAGTGGCAGATACGCAGTATTTT. Its translation is CASSGLAGVADTQYF.

This sequence joins TRBV13 and TRBJ1-6, with TRBD1 matching 9 bases. This CDR3 spans 15 amino acids. The germline CDR1 and CDR2 sequences are PRHDT and FYEKMQ (reference sequence). Trimming at V came to 5 bases and at J to 5 bases, leaving 4 bases not matched to a gene. The CDR3 loop reads CASSPRTGDNSPLHF. The CDR3 DNA reads as TGTGCCAGCAGCCCACGGACAGGGGATAATTCACCCCTCCACTTT.

The V gene is TRBV10-3, the J gene TRBJ1-5, with TRBD1 as a possible D gene (5 bases). V lost 6 bases to trimming and J lost 2 bases, with 8 bases between them. The CDR3 covers 13 residues. CDR1 ENHRY and CDR2 SYGVKD come from the germline V gene. CDR3 amino acids: CAIRGEGNQPQHF. In DNA form, the CDR3 reads TGTGCCATCAGGGGGGAGGGCAATCAGCCCCAGCATTTT.

This chain joins TRBV11-3 and TRBJ2-2, with 7 bases aligning to TRBD1. The germline V gene encodes CDR1 SGHNT and CDR2 YENEEA. J gave up 5 bases and V 5 bases, and 11 bases lay outside the gene matches. The CDR3 covers 16 residues. The CDR3 loop reads CASSKDRATLTGELFF. Written as DNA, the CDR3 is TGTGCCAGCAGCAAAGACAGGGCCACCTTAACCGGGGAGCTGTTTTTT.

The sample holds one count of this clone. J is TRBJ2-3 and V is TRBV24-1; 7 bases map to TRBD1. With V trimmed by 4 bases and J by 0 bases, 6 bases remained unmatched. The CDR3 length is 16 residues. In germline, CDR1 is KGHDR, CDR2 SFDVKD. The CDR3 DNA sequence: TGTGCCACCAGTGACAACAGGGGACCCAGCACAGATACGCAGTATTTT. Protein: CATSDNRGPSTDTQYF.

The chain joins TRBV15 to TRBJ2-2; D is possibly TRBD1 (5 bases). Deletions cut 3 bases from V and 1 base from J, with 6 bases between. Germline CDR1 reads LNHNV; CDR2 reads YYDKDF (reference sequence). There are 14 residues in the CDR3. The CDR3 reads CATSSDRNTGELFF. CDR3 DNA: TGTGCCACCAGCAGTGACAGGAACACCGGGGAGCTGTTTTTT.

This clone was observed once. The V and J genes are TRBV11-3 and TRBJ2-3; 9 nucleotides agree with TRBD1. Germline V gene sequence: CDR1 SGHNT, CDR2 YENEEA. The CDR3 runs to 14 residues. V shed 4 bases, J shed 7 bases, and the junction held 6 bases outside the gene matches. The CDR3 DNA reads as TGTGCCAGCAGCTGGGGGACAGGGAGCCATACGCAGTATTTT. It is translated as CASSWGTGSHTQYF.

The chain employs TRBV2 and TRBJ2-2, with TRBD1 identical over 12 bases. The CDR3 length is 15 residues. Per the germline V gene, CDR1 is SNHLY and CDR2 is FYNNEI. Trimming took 4 bases from V and 4 from J; bases not matched to a gene: 1. The CDR3 reads CASSGDRGPTGELFF. CDR3 coding DNA: TGTGCCAGCAGTGGGGACAGGGGGCCCACCGGGGAGCTGTTTTTT.

The chain joins TRBV19 to TRBJ2-6; the match to TRBD1 covers 7 bases. CDR3 length: 15 residues. The V gene's germline CDR1 is LNHDA and CDR2 SQIVND (reference sequence). After removal of 5 bases from V and 2 bases from J, the junction contained 3 bases not matched to a gene. CDR3 in DNA: TGTGCCAGTAGTCGAACAGGGGCTGGGGCCAACGTCCTGACTTTC. It specifies CASSRTGAGANVLTF. Looking up the rest from reference TRBV19 and TRBJ2-6 gives the full variable domain: DGGITQSPKYLFRKEGQNVTLSCEQNLNHDAMYWYRQDPGQGLRLIYYSQIVNDFQKGDIAEGYSVSREKKESFPLTVTSAQKNPTAFYLCASSRTGAGANVLTFGAGSRLTVL.